These 6 T cell receptor beta chains came from one sample sequenced in a study of early T cells in non-severe SARS-CoV-2 infection. TCRdb reanalysed the 5' RACE reads using MiXCR and keeps one entry per CDR3 protein. The table shows roughly 90,000 distinct CDR3 sequences, with about 14% occurring only once. Sequenced sample: whole blood. These TCRs come from an adult who was a healthcare worker with PCR-confirmed SARS-CoV-2 infection or an uninfected control (not recorded which).

This clonotype was picked up a small number of times. Here the CDR3 reads CASSSGGTGGQETQYF. CDR3 in DNA: TGTGCCAGCAGTTCGGGAGGGACAGGGGGCCAGGAGACCCAGTACTTC. The chain is built from TRBV12-3 or TRBV12-4 and TRBJ2-5; the match to TRBD1 covers 12 bases. This CDR3 contains 16 residues. V gave up 4 bases and J gave up 5 bases; unmatched junction bases: 8.

V gene TRBV6-1 combines with J gene TRBJ1-6, with 8 bases fitting TRBD1. The ends lost 11 bases at V and 11 bases at J; junction bases unmatched: 8. CDR1 and CDR2 (germline): MNHNS, SASEGT. This CDR3 comprises 12 residues. Here the CDR3 DNA reads TGTGCCGGTTCTGACAGGGGTGCACCCCTCCACTTT. Encoded protein: CAGSDRGAPLHF.

This clonotype was seen ten or more times. V usage is TRBV19 and J usage is TRBJ2-1, with TRBD2 identical over 15 bases. The germline V gene encodes CDR1 LNHDA and CDR2 SQIVND (reference sequence). V lost 0 bases, J lost 3 bases, and 15 bases stayed unmatched. CDR3 length: 22 residues. The CDR3 DNA reads as TGTGCCAGTAGTATAGACCAGATACCGGGACTAGCGGGGGGAGGATTCTACAATGAGCAGTTCTTC. Protein: CASSIDQIPGLAGGGFYNEQFF.

This clonotype was seen just once. V is TRBV19 and J is TRBJ2-3; D is unclear. Germline V CDR1 and CDR2: LNHDA, SQIVND (reference sequence). The CDR3 runs to 13 residues. Deletions cut 6 bases from V and 6 bases from J, with 13 bases between. CDR3 DNA sequence: TGTGCCAGTAGCATCTCGGACGGCGATACGCAGTATTTT. Amino acid sequence: CASSISDGDTQYF.

The V gene is TRBV5-6, the J gene TRBJ2-7; D is uncertain. The CDR3 is 14 amino acids. The germline CDR1 and CDR2 sequences are SGHDT and YYEEEE. V gave up 2 bases and J gave up 5 bases, with 14 bases separating them. As DNA, the CDR3 is TGTGCCAGCAGCTTATCATCGAGGAAGGACGAGCAGTACGTC. This gives the protein CASSLSSRKDEQYV.

The chain has TRBV29-1 and TRBJ1-2; D gene unclear. This CDR3 contains 11 residues. Germline-derived CDR1 and CDR2 are SQVTM and ANQGSEA. V dropped 5 bases and J dropped 7 bases, with 11 bases sitting between them. The CDR3 coding sequence is TGCAGCGTTTTTTATGGAGGTGGCTACACCTTC. Encoded protein: CSVFYGGGYTF.